A single sample is the source of the 9 T cell receptor beta chains below, sequenced in a study of blood T cell repertoires in COVID-19. Method: immunoSEQ multiplex PCR; TCRdb's copy keeps in-frame clones and lacks some. The sample comprises 95,000 to 110,000 clones, 75% to 90% of which are singletons, and 26% rests with the top ten. The sequenced sample was peripheral blood. All receptors derive from a man in his 60s with acute or convalescent COVID-19.

The V gene is TRBV12-3 or TRBV12-4, the J gene TRBJ2-1; D remains unclear. The ends were cut back, 6 bases at V and 6 bases at J, with 9 bases in the middle. The CDR3 consists of 12 residues. This CDR3 reads CASRRLGNEQFF. DNA for the CDR3: TGTGCCAGCAGGAGGCTTGGCAATGAGCAGTTCTTC.

The chain combines TRBV19 with TRBJ2-6; the D gene is possibly TRBD2 (5 bases). Germline V gene sequence: CDR1 LNHDA, CDR2 SQIVND (reference sequence). This CDR3 comprises 14 residues. V was shortened by 10 bases and J by 2 bases, with 12 bases between the two germline ends. The CDR3 nucleotides are TGTGCCACCGCCCCACTAGCTGGGGCCAACGTCCTGACTTTC. Its translation: CATAPLAGANVLTF.

The V call is TRBV19, the J call TRBJ1-2; 9 positions match TRBD1. This CDR3 is 16 amino acids long. Germline CDR1 and CDR2: LNHDA and SQIVND (reference sequence). The V segment lost 1 base and the J segment 0 bases; nucleotides outside the gene matches: 3. The CDR3 DNA follows: TGTGCCAGTAGTATAGGAGGACAGGGGACTAACTATGGCTACACCTTC. Its protein product is CASSIGGQGTNYGYTF.

This clone was observed a handful of times. The chain is built from TRBV6-2 or TRBV6-3 and TRBJ1-5; D unclear. The germline CDR1 and CDR2 sequences are MNHEY and SVGEGT. Trimming took off 4 bases at V and 3 bases at J, with 13 bases between the two ends. This CDR3 comprises 15 residues. The CDR3 sequence is CASSSGIGINQPQHF. DNA for the CDR3: TGTGCCAGCAGTTCGGGAATAGGCATCAATCAGCCCCAGCATTTT.

J is TRBJ2-5 and V is TRBV11-1; 10 nucleotides line up with TRBD1. The V gene end was trimmed by 5 bases and the J gene end by 4 bases; junction bases not matched to a gene: 7. The germline gives CDR1 SGHAT, CDR2 FQDESV (reference sequence). CDR3 length: 15 residues. CDR3 nucleotide sequence: TGTGCCAGCAGCGCCCGGGACAGGGGAAGAGAGACCCAGTACTTC. Protein: CASSARDRGRETQYF.

This clone was seen a few times. The chain is built from TRBV11-3 and TRBJ2-2; no clear D. CDR3 length: 14 residues. Germline loops: CDR1 SGHNT, CDR2 YENEEA. V shed 1 base and J shed 2 bases, with 5 bases lying between them. CDR3 sequence (DNA): TGTGCCAGCAGCTTAGTGGGCAACACCGGGGAGCTGTTTTTT. It translates to CASSLVGNTGELFF.

The gene calls are TRBV7-9 and TRBJ1-5; D might be TRBD1 (5 bases). The V end was cut by 5 bases, the J end by 10 bases, with 12 bases between. The V gene's germline CDR1 is SEHNR and CDR2 FQNEAQ (reference sequence). The CDR3 consists of 12 residues. The CDR3 here is CASSQGLGPQHF. The DNA for the CDR3 is TGTGCCAGCAGCCAGGGCCTAGGACCCCAGCATTTT.

V usage is TRBV5-6 and J usage is TRBJ2-3, with D maybe TRBD1 (6 bases). V gave up 2 bases and J gave up 3 bases, with 10 bases separating them. Germline loops: CDR1 SGHDT, CDR2 YYEEEE. The CDR3 has 14 amino acids. CDR3 sequence: CASSFRQGTDTQYF. In nucleotides, the CDR3 is TGTGCCAGCAGCTTTCGGCAGGGGACAGATACGCAGTATTTT.

This clone has only a few counts. The CDR3 sequence is CSARDSYEQFF. The CDR3 nucleotides are TGCAGTGCTAGAGATAGCTATGAGCAGTTCTTC. The V and J genes are TRBV20-1 and TRBJ2-1; D remains ambiguous. Germline values: CDR1 DFQATT, CDR2 SNEGSKA (reference sequence). This CDR3 is built from 11 residues. Trimming stripped 0 bases from V and 8 bases from J, with 5 bases between.